The rows below give T cell receptor beta chains drawn from one sample of a study of OX40 agonist ivuxolimab in advanced cancers. TCRdb's copy holds only in-frame clones and misses some; the assay was immunoSEQ multiplex PCR. The table lists fewer than 80,000 clones, about 86% of them singletons. Sample: CD4+ or CD8+ T cells sorted from blood, taken in a trial of the OX40 agonist ivuxolimab. These receptors all come from an adult with an advanced solid tumor such as melanoma, head and neck, liver or kidney cancer. The CDR3 runs from the conserved cysteine through the conserved F or W. D genes are given only for firm matches. Only part of the rows carry a size: once, few, many, or a class if the clone is expanded.

TRBJ2-1	TRBV4-3	TRBD2	.	TGCGCCAGCAGCTCGAATCGACCTAATAGCGGGAGCTCCTACAATGAGCAGTTCTTC	CASSSNRPNSGSSYNEQFF
TRBJ2-1	TRBV5-6	TRBD2	.	TGTGCCAGCAGCTTGGGAGCGGGAGGCTCCTACAATGAGCAGTTCTTC	CASSLGAGGSYNEQFF
TRBJ2-3	TRBV30	.	.	TGTGCCTGGGGGACGGGAAACACAGATACGCAGTATTTT	CAWGTGNTDTQYF
TRBJ2-6	TRBV14	.	.	TGTGCCAGCAGCCAAGTCTCCCTCTCTGGGGCCAACGTCCTGACTTTC	CASSQVSLSGANVLTF
TRBJ1-2	TRBV15	.	.	TGTGCCACCAGCCCACAGGAGTACTATGGCTACACCTTC	CATSPQEYYGYTF
TRBJ2-2	TRBV7-3	.	.	TGTGCCAGCAGCCCGACGAACACCGGGGAGCTGTTTTTT	CASSPTNTGELFF
TRBJ2-1	TRBV2	TRBD2	.	TGTGCCAGCAGGGGGGTAAGCGGGAGACCCCTCTCCTACAATGAGCAGTTCTTC	CASRGVSGRPLSYNEQFF
TRBJ1-1	TRBV2	.	once	TGTGCCAGCAGTGAGCGGGGGACGTTTAGGGCTTTCTTT	CASSERGTFRAFF
TRBJ1-3	TRBV6-6	.	.	TGTGCCAGCAGTTACTCAGGCGTGCCTGGAAACACCATATATTTT	CASSYSGVPGNTIYF
TRBJ1-2	TRBV6-4	.	.	TGTGCCAGCAGTGACTCGACCCCGAGGATGTATGGCTACACCTTC	CASSDSTPRMYGYTF
TRBJ1-3	TRBV5-5	.	.	TGTGCCAGCAGCTTGGAGGGTCGGGACGTTGGAAACACCATATATTTT	CASSLEGRDVGNTIYF
TRBJ1-5	TRBV7-2	.	.	TGTGCCAGCAGCTCGCAGCGAGGTGGCAATCAGCCCCAGCATTTT	CASSSQRGGNQPQHF
TRBJ2-1	TRBV28	.	.	TGTGCCAGCAGTGTACAGGACATTCCACACAATGAGCAGTTCTTC	CASSVQDIPHNEQFF
TRBJ2-1	TRBV6-5	TRBD1	.	TGTGCCAGCAGTTACCGGACAGGGAATGAGCAGTTCTTC	CASSYRTGNEQFF
TRBJ2-1	TRBV6-1	.	once	TGTGCCAGCAGTGAAAACCCCGGAGGATTCAATGAGCAGTTCTTC	CASSENPGGFNEQFF
TRBJ2-2	TRBV7-8	TRBD2	.	TGTGCCAGCAGCTTAAGGACTAGCGGAGGGAACACCGGGGAGCTGTTTTTT	CASSLRTSGGNTGELFF
TRBJ2-2	TRBV19	TRBD2	.	TGTGCCAGTAGTATGGCTGGAACTAGCGGGAGTTTTATCGGGGAGCTGTTTTTT	CASSMAGTSGSFIGELFF
TRBJ2-2	TRBV9	TRBD1	.	TGTGCCAGCAGCACCCGGACAGGCGCTAACACCGGGGAGCTGTTTTTT	CASSTRTGANTGELFF
TRBJ1-1	TRBV5-4	.	.	TGTGCCAGCAGCCCGGAAAGGAGGGGGTACATGAACACTGAAGCTTTCTTT	CASSPERRGYMNTEAFF
TRBJ2-1	TRBV30	.	.	TGTGCCTGGAGCCGGGGATATTTTGCCTCCTACAATGAGCAGTTCTTC	CAWSRGYFASYNEQFF
TRBJ1-3	TRBV9	.	.	TGTGCCAGCAGCAACCGGGCGATCCCCACTGGAAACACCATATATTTT	CASSNRAIPTGNTIYF
TRBJ1-5	TRBV2	.	.	TGTGCCAGCAGCAGACAGGCTTTGGGCAATCAGCCCCAGCATTTT	CASSRQALGNQPQHF
TRBJ2-2	TRBV19	TRBD1	.	TGTGCCAGTAGTTTCAGGACAGGGATCGTGAACACCGGGGAGCTGTTTTTT	CASSFRTGIVNTGELFF
TRBJ2-1	TRBV6-5	TRBD2	.	TGTGCCAGCAGTTACGTGGGAGGGCCATTCAATGAGCAGTTCTTC	CASSYVGGPFNEQFF
TRBJ1-6	TRBV6-6	.	.	TGTGCCAGCAGTTATCTCCAGGGGAATAATTCACCCCTCCACTTT	CASSYLQGNNSPLHF
TRBJ1-5	TRBV2	.	.	TGTGCCAGCAGTGAACTCGGGTCGAGGCAGCCCCAGCATTTT	CASSELGSRQPQHF
TRBJ2-3	TRBV11-2	TRBD2	.	TGTGCCAGCAGCTCGAGCGGGAGGGCCATGGATACGCAGTATTTT	CASSSSGRAMDTQYF
TRBJ2-7	TRBV7-8	TRBD2	.	TGTGCCAGCAGCTCGATCCTGGGGGGGACCAGCTCCTACGAGCAGTACTTC	CASSSILGGTSSYEQYF
TRBJ2-1	TRBV10-2	TRBD2	few	TGCGCCAGCTCGGGGCTAGCGGGGAGGACTAATGAGCAGTTCTTC	CASSGLAGRTNEQFF
TRBJ2-1	TRBV25-1	.	.	TGTGCCAGCAGTGACAGGGTAGGGTACAATGAGCAGTTCTTC	CASSDRVGYNEQFF
TRBJ2-1	TRBV7-2	TRBD1	.	TGTGCCAGCAGCTGGAAGACAGGGTACAATGAGCAGTTCTTC	CASSWKTGYNEQFF
TRBJ2-1	TRBV10-3	TRBD1	.	TGTGCCATCAGGACAGGGCTAAGCGATGAGCAGTTCTTC	CAIRTGLSDEQFF
TRBJ2-7	TRBV4-3	TRBD1	once	TGCGCCAGCAGCCAAGAGCGTCCAGGGGGCACCGCCTACGAGCAGTACTTC	CASSQERPGGTAYEQYF
TRBJ1-2	TRBV29-1	.	few	TGCAGCGTTAAAGCTCCCGGCGACTATGGCTACACCTTC	CSVKAPGDYGYTF
TRBJ2-7	TRBV18	TRBD1	.	TGTGCCAGCTCACCTCAACAGGGGTCTTACGAGCAGTACTTC	CASSPQQGSYEQYF